Here is one TCR beta chain with its context. The antigen is undetermined. TCRB transcripts that were expressed got sequenced, as all of the isolated RNA had been reverse transcribed. Measured with immunoSEQ multiplex PCR; TCRdb has only the in-frame clones, and not every one. The sample contains 450,000 or so clones, roughly 11% of which appear only once. The data stem from a study of beta chain features in type 1 diabetes. Points from the study as a whole: Diminished insertions and augmented deletions at VDJ junctions characterized type 1 diabetes patients.

The source is a woman in her late teens or twenties in good health. Sequencing used naive CD4+ T cells from blood.

CDR3 amino acids: CASSFQAGNEQFF. The CDR3 DNA follows: TGCGCCAGCAGCTTCCAGGCGGGCAATGAGCAGTTCTTC. The chain uses TRBV5-1 and TRBJ2-1; a weak D match, TRBD2 (5 bases). The length of the CDR3 is 13 residues. The V and J ends lost 2 bases and 6 bases respectively, with 9 bases between them. CDR1 and CDR2 (germline): SGHRS, YFSETQ.